Listed here is a single T cell receptor beta chain. The germline V gene has CDR1 LNHDA and CDR2 SQIVND (reference sequence). This CDR3 contains 15 residues. J lost 7 bases, V lost 3 bases, and 9 bases had no gene match. Measured with immunoSEQ multiplex PCR; TCRdb has only the in-frame clones, and not every one. The sample has fewer than 3 million clones, about 90% seen once. The data derive from a study of shared clonotypes between healthy human individuals. Study-wide context: Researchers drew samples from a couple of women and a few men aged 18 to 49.

The sequenced material came from naive CD4+ T cells from PBMCs. Regarding subset: CD45RA+ positively selected. This clonotype was obtained from a young man in good health. Some clones in this sample may be carry-over from other donors' samples. This chain connects TRBV19 to TRBJ1-2, with 9 bases aligning to TRBD1. CDR3: CASSITLGQGGGYTF. CDR3 DNA: TGTGCCAGTAGTATCACTCTGGGACAGGGAGGTGGCTACACCTTC.